The source of this TCR beta chain is a study of T cells in Graves' hyperthyroidism and ophthalmopathy. Study-wide results and limits: Ophthalmopathy was distinguished from stable hyperthyroidism by 13 V-J signatures.

The source material, RNA transcripts, was used to amplify TCR beta CDR3 regions. HTBI primers were the set used in a first-round RT-PCR of the TCR CDR3. TCRdb processed the multiplex PCR reads anew with MiXCR; each CDR3 protein has one entry. The sample holds around 660,000 distinct CDR3 sequences, 45% seen once. Germline CDR1 reads MNHEY; CDR2 reads SVGAGI. The CDR3 totals 12 residues. A few counts support this clonotype. Antigen specificity is unknown. A junction end diverges from the germline sequence, so it may reflect a read error. The receptor was isolated from an adult man with Graves' disease, either hyperthyroidism or ophthalmopathy (not recorded which). The sequenced material came from peripheral blood or thyroid tissue (not recorded which). V gene TRBV6-5 combines with J gene TRBJ1-6; no clear D gene. The CDR3 is CATSSPGTPLHF. The DNA of the CDR3 is TGTGCCACCAGTTCTCCGGGTACCCCCCTCCACTTT.